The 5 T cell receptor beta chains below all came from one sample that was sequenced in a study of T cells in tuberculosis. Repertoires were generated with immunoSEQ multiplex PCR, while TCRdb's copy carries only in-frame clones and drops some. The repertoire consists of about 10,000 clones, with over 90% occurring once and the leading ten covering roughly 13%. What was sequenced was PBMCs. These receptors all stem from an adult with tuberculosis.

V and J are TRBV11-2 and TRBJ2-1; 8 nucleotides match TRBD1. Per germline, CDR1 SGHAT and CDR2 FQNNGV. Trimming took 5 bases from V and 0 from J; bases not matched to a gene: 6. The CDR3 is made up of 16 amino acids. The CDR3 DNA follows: TGTGCCAGCAGCGCACGGGACAGGAGCTCCTACAATGAGCAGTTCTTC. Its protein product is CASSARDRSSYNEQFF.

CDR3 DNA sequence: TGCGCCAGCAGCCGGGAGCGGGGTAGTGGGCATGGCTACACCTTC. It encodes CASSRERGSGHGYTF. V and J are TRBV5-1 and TRBJ1-2; D not resolved. Trimming removed 4 bases from V and 6 bases from J, with 19 bases in between. Germline CDR1 and CDR2: SGHRS and YFSETQ. This CDR3 contains 15 residues. Full variable domain (missing parts from reference TRBV5-1 and TRBJ1-2): KAGVTQTPRYLIKTRGQQVTLSCSPISGHRSVSWYQQTPGQGLQFLFEYFSETQRNKGNFPGRFSGRQFSNSRSEMNVSTLELGDSALYLCASSRERGSGHGYTFGSGTRLTVV.

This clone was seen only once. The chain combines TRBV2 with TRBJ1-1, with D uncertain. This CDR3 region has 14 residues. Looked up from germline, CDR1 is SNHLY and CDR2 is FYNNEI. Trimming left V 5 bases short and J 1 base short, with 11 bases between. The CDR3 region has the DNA TGTGCCAGCAGTTCGTGGCCGAAGAACACTGAAGCTTTCTTT. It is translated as CASSSWPKNTEAFF.

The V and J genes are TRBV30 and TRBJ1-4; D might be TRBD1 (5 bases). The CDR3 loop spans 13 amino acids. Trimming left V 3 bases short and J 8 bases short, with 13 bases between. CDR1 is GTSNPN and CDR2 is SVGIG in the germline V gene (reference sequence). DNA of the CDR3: TGTGCCTGGAGCAAACAGGTGACCGAAAAACTGTTTTTT. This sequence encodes CAWSKQVTEKLFF.

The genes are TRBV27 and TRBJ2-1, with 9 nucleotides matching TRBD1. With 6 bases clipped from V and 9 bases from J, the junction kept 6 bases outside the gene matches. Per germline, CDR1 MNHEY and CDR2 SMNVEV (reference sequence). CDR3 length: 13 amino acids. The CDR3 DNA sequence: TGTGCCAGCAGGCGAACAGGGGGCAGTGAGCAGTTCTTC. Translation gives CASRRTGGSEQFF.